This TCR beta chain was sequenced in a study of T cells in Graves' hyperthyroidism and ophthalmopathy. The study enrolled patients aged 18 to 65 with newly diagnosed hyperthyroidism of under 2 months' duration. Patients showing uncontrolled infection, other autoimmune disease, pregnancy or lactation were ineligible. This clonotype was found a few times. Amplification of TCR beta CDR3 regions was performed using RNA transcripts as template. The HTBI primer set was used in a first-round RT-PCR of the TCR CDR3. TCRdb redid the calling of the multiplex PCR reads with MiXCR, one entry per CDR3 protein. The sample shows around 250,000 distinct CDR3 sequences, roughly 15% of them seen only once. This CDR3 spans 13 amino acids. The germline V gene has CDR1 DFQATT and CDR2 SNEGSKA (reference sequence). V lost 1 base and J 1 base, leaving 7 bases between the germline ends.

Source material: blood. The rearrangement uses TRBV20-1 and TRBJ2-5; no reliable D call. This TCR came from a woman aged 40 to 50 with Graves' hyperthyroidism that later progressed to Graves' ophthalmopathy. DNA for the CDR3: TGCAGTGCTAGAGTAGTTCTCCAAGAGACCCAGTACTTC. It specifies CSARVVLQETQYF.